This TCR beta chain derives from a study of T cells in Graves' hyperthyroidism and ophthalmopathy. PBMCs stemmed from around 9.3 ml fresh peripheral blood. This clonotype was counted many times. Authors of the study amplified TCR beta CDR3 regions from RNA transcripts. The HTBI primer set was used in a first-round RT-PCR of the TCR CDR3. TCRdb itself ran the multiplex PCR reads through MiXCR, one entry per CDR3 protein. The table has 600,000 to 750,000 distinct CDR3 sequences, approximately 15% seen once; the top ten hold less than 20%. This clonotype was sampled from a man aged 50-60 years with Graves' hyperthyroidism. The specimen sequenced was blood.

CDR3 loop: CAISPGTGLAEQYF. The DNA for the CDR3 is TGTGCCATCAGTCCCGGGACAGGGCTCGCCGAGCAGTACTTC. J is TRBJ2-7 and V is TRBV10-3; 9 nucleotides match TRBD1. Germline-derived CDR1 and CDR2 are ENHRY and SYGVKD. The CDR3 runs to 14 residues. Germline trimming cut 5 bases from V and 6 bases from J; bases unmatched to any gene: 8.